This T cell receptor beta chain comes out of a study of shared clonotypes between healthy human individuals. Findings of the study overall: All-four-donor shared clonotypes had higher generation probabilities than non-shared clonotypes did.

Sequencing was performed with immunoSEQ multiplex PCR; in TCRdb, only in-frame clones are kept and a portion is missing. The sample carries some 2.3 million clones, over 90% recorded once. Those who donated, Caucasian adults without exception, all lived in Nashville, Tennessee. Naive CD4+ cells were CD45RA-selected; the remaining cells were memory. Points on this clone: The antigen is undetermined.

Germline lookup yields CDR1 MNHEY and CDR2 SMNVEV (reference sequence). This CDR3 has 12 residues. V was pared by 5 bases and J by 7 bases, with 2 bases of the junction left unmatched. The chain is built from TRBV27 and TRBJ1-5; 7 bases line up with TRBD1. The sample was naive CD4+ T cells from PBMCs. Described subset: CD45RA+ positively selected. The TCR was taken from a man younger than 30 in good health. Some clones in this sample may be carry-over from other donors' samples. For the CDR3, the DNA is TGTGCCAGCAGTACAGGGGTCCAGCCCCAGCATTTT. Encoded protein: CASSTGVQPQHF.